The 20 T cell receptor beta chains below come from one sample, sequenced in a study of OX40 agonist ivuxolimab in advanced cancers. Libraries were prepared by immunoSEQ multiplex PCR; TCRdb keeps only in-frame clonotypes and omits some of them. Counted here are 75,000 to 95,000 clones, about 88% occurring once; the ten biggest clones make up just over 2.5%. The material was CD4+ or CD8+ T cells sorted from blood, obtained in a trial of the OX40 agonist ivuxolimab. These receptors were collected from an adult with an advanced solid tumor such as melanoma, head and neck, liver or kidney cancer.

The chain employs TRBV28 and TRBJ1-2, with 11 bases fitting TRBD1. V lost 5 bases and J lost 8; bases outside the gene matches: 7. The CDR3 runs to 14 residues. Germline values: CDR1 MDHEN, CDR2 SYDVKM. The CDR3, as DNA: TGTGCCAGCAGTCTTAGGACAGGGGGCCGGGGCTACACCTTC. Amino acid sequence: CASSLRTGGRGYTF.

The chain recombines TRBV5-4 with TRBJ1-2; D is unclear. The ends were cut back, 0 bases at V and 6 bases at J, with 15 bases in the middle. The CDR3 length is 15 residues. Looked up from germline, CDR1 is SGHNT and CDR2 is YYREEE (reference sequence). CDR3 sequence: CASSLGIQQFNGYTF. The CDR3, as DNA: TGTGCCAGCAGCTTGGGGATTCAACAGTTCAATGGCTACACCTTC.

V usage is TRBV5-1 and J usage is TRBJ2-3; D might be TRBD1 or TRBD2, each matching 5 bases. Trimming stripped 9 bases from V and 7 bases from J, with 18 bases between. CDR1 is SGHRS and CDR2 is YFSETQ in the germline V gene. The CDR3 spans 13 residues. The CDR3: CAKGAEGLHTQYF. CDR3 DNA sequence: TGCGCCAAAGGGGCCGAGGGCCTACATACGCAGTATTTT.

The genes are TRBV14 and TRBJ1-1, with unresolved D. In germline, CDR1 is SGHDN, CDR2 FVKESK. V shed 3 bases and J shed 5 bases, with 10 bases lying between them. This CDR3 contains 13 residues. CDR3 nucleotides: TGTGCCAGCAGCCAGATGACGGGGACTGAAGCTTTCTTT. Protein: CASSQMTGTEAFF. Using reference TRBV14 and TRBJ1-1 for the parts outside the CDR3, the full variable domain is EAGVTQFPSHSVIEKGQTVTLRCDPISGHDNLYWYRRVMGKEIKFLLHFVKESKQDESGMPNNRFLAERTGGTYSTLKVQPAELEDSGVYFCASSQMTGTEAFFGQGTRLTVV.

This chain joins TRBV28 and TRBJ1-6; 8 bases map to TRBD1. The CDR3 length is 15 residues. Germline V gene lookup returns CDR1 MDHEN and CDR2 SYDVKM. J was trimmed by 8 bases and V by 3 bases; bases with no gene match: 6. The CDR3 bases are TGTGCCAGCAGTTTCCAGGGGGCGGTCGATTCACCCCTCCACTTT. This translates into CASSFQGAVDSPLHF.

A single count supports this clone. The rearrangement uses TRBV19 and TRBJ2-5; the D call may be TRBD1 or TRBD2 (5 bases each). Per germline, CDR1 LNHDA and CDR2 SQIVND (reference sequence). The CDR3 has 14 amino acids. Trimming took 1 base from V and 4 from J, leaving 10 bases between them. The CDR3 DNA is TGTGCCAGTAGTATAGCGGCCGGGGCAGAGACCCAGTACTTC. Its translation: CASSIAAGAETQYF.

The chain is built from TRBV5-5 and TRBJ1-5, with 7 bases identical to TRBD1. The CDR3 extends over 15 amino acids. V shed 4 bases, J shed 11 bases, and the junction held 15 bases outside the gene matches. The V gene's germline CDR1 is SGHKS and CDR2 YYEKEE (reference sequence). The CDR3 sequence is CASSTGTERYLAQHF. The CDR3 DNA is TGTGCCAGCAGCACGGGGACAGAACGGTACCTGGCCCAGCATTTT.

V usage is TRBV6-5 and J usage is TRBJ1-5, with 8 bases identical to TRBD1. Trimming removed 5 bases from V and 5 bases from J; junction bases left unmatched: 5. The CDR3 contains 14 residues. The germline gives CDR1 MNHEY, CDR2 SVGAGI. CDR3 sequence: CASSLTGDDQPQHF. The CDR3 DNA follows: TGTGCCAGCAGTCTGACAGGGGATGATCAGCCCCAGCATTTT.

The chain couples TRBV7-2 to TRBJ2-7; maybe TRBD2 (6 bases). CDR1 and CDR2 from the germline V gene are SGHTA and FQGNSA. The CDR3 loop spans 15 amino acids. V lost 1 base, J lost 6 bases, and 16 bases lay in between. The CDR3: CASSLEGGGIGEQYV. The CDR3 nucleotides read TGTGCCAGCAGCTTAGAGGGCGGAGGGATTGGCGAGCAGTACGTC.

The chain employs TRBV5-4 and TRBJ1-6; TRBD1 might be the D (5 bases). Germline V gene lookup returns CDR1 SGHNT and CDR2 YYREEE (reference sequence). Trimming took off 1 base at V and 10 bases at J, with 21 bases between the two ends. This CDR3 contains 17 residues. The CDR3 DNA is TGTGCCAGCAGCTTGTTTCCAGGGAGCGACCAACAGTCACCCCTCCACTTT. It is translated as CASSLFPGSDQQSPLHF. Together with reference TRBV5-4 and TRBJ1-6, the CDR3 gives the full variable domain: ETGVTQSPTHLIKTRGQQVTLRCSSQSGHNTVSWYQQALGQGPQFIFQYYREEENGRGNFPPRFSGLQFPNYSSELNVNALELDDSALYLCASSLFPGSDQQSPLHFGNGTRLTVT.

The chain joins TRBV29-1 to TRBJ2-5, with 11 bases lining up with TRBD2. V gave up 4 bases and J gave up 2 bases; unmatched junction bases: 0. The V gene's germline CDR1 is SQVTM and CDR2 ANQGSEA. The CDR3 has 13 amino acids. The CDR3 reads CSVGLAGQETQYF. CDR3 nucleotide sequence: TGCAGCGTTGGACTAGCGGGGCAAGAGACCCAGTACTTC.

This chain connects TRBV28 to TRBJ1-4; D gene uncertain. The V end lost 5 bases, the J end lost 4 bases, and 5 bases lay between the germline ends. This CDR3 is 12 amino acids long. Germline V lookup: CDR1 MDHEN, CDR2 SYDVKM. DNA of the CDR3: TGTGCCAGCAGTCCGGGTAATGAAAAACTGTTTTTT. The encoded protein is CASSPGNEKLFF.

This chain links TRBV28 with TRBJ2-7; 7 bases match TRBD2. In germline, CDR1 is MDHEN, CDR2 SYDVKM. The V segment lost 4 bases and the J segment 0 bases; nucleotides outside the gene matches: 12. The length of the CDR3 is 17 residues. The CDR3 DNA sequence: TGTGCCAGCAGTTCCCGGAGCGGCGGGGACTACTCCTACGAGCAGTACGTC. Translated, it gives CASSSRSGGDYSYEQYV.

The CDR3 here is CASSQVVAEGSSYEQYF. The DNA for the CDR3 is TGTGCCAGCAGCCAAGTGGTGGCGGAGGGGAGCTCCTACGAGCAGTACTTC. The V and J genes are TRBV4-2 and TRBJ2-7; possible D gene TRBD2, 6 bases. This CDR3 region has 17 residues. Germline lookup yields CDR1 LGHNA and CDR2 YNFKEQ. V was clipped by 1 base and J by 0 bases, with 16 bases between them.

This chain uses TRBV28 with TRBJ2-5, with D unclear. The CDR3 has 14 amino acids. V was pared by 5 bases and J by 2 bases, with 12 bases between. Germline values: CDR1 MDHEN, CDR2 SYDVKM. CDR3 coding DNA: TGTGCCAGCAGTCCCCGGCAAAGACAAGAGACCCAGTACTTC. Translation gives CASSPRQRQETQYF.

The count of this clone is one. This chain links TRBV19 with TRBJ1-5; 7 bases agree with TRBD1. The CDR3 has 17 residues. Looked up from germline, CDR1 is LNHDA and CDR2 is SQIVND (reference sequence). Germline trimming cut 5 bases from V and 1 base from J; bases unmatched to any gene: 11. As DNA, the CDR3 is TGTGCCAGTAGTTTCAGACAGGGACTAGCCAGCAATCAGCCCCAGCATTTT. It yields the protein CASSFRQGLASNQPQHF.

The V call is TRBV6-5, the J call TRBJ1-6; D call uncertain. CDR3 size: 16 residues. V lost 0 bases and J lost 10, with 16 bases in between. CDR1 is MNHEY and CDR2 is SVGAGI in the germline V gene. In DNA form, the CDR3 reads TGTGCCAGCAGTTACTCTCCGGACGCGGTAGGGTCACCCCTCCACTTT. Its protein product is CASSYSPDAVGSPLHF.

The V call is TRBV27, the J call TRBJ1-2; D uncertain. The length of the CDR3 is 16 residues. The V gene's germline CDR1 is MNHEY and CDR2 SMNVEV (reference sequence). Between the trimmed V and J ends, which lost 4 bases and 4 bases, there was a span of 19 bases. CDR3 region: CASSSPGGGSIYGYTF. CDR3 DNA: TGTGCCAGCAGTTCCCCGGGTGGAGGGAGCATCTATGGCTACACCTTC.

This sequence joins TRBV7-3 and TRBJ2-7; a possible D gene is TRBD1 (6 bases). Germline lookup yields CDR1 SGHTA and CDR2 FQGTGA. The CDR3 contains 14 residues. The V end was cut by 3 bases, the J end by 7 bases, with 16 bases between. The DNA for the CDR3 is TGTGCCAGCAGCTTCTGCGACAGGCGGGTGGAGCAGTACGTC. Translated, it gives CASSFCDRRVEQYV.

The chain uses TRBV7-9 and TRBJ2-5; no clear D gene. The germline V gene encodes CDR1 SEHNR and CDR2 FQNEAQ (reference sequence). Deletions cut 10 bases from V and 1 base from J, with 13 bases between. CDR3 length: 13 amino acids. CDR3 in amino acids: CATAQRSQETQYF. Written as DNA, the CDR3 is TGTGCCACTGCACAGCGTTCCCAAGAGACCCAGTACTTC.